This T cell receptor beta chain was captured by sequencing in a study of response to subunit inactivated influenza vaccine. Study-wide points: Authors suggested each seasonal flu vaccination may recruit only limited numbers of new T cells.

Germline CDR1 is LNHDA and CDR2 is SQIVND (reference sequence). The CDR3 spans 14 residues. V shed 4 bases and J shed 7 bases, with 14 bases lying between them. Points on this clonotype: Its matching antigen is unknown.

TCRdb reprocessed the RT-PCR reads via MiXCR and lists one record per CDR3 protein. The sample records some 500,000 distinct CDR3 sequences, 16% being singletons. The sample here was CD4+ T cells sorted from PBMCs, taken less than 30 months after vaccination. The chain employs TRBV19 and TRBJ2-1, with D possibly TRBD2 on 7 matching bases. The sequence was obtained from a man between 50 and 75 years old who received an inactivated influenza vaccine. The DNA of the CDR3 is TGTGCCAGTAGTAGTCGGGGGGCATTGAATGAGCAGTTCTTC. This translates into CASSSRGALNEQFF.